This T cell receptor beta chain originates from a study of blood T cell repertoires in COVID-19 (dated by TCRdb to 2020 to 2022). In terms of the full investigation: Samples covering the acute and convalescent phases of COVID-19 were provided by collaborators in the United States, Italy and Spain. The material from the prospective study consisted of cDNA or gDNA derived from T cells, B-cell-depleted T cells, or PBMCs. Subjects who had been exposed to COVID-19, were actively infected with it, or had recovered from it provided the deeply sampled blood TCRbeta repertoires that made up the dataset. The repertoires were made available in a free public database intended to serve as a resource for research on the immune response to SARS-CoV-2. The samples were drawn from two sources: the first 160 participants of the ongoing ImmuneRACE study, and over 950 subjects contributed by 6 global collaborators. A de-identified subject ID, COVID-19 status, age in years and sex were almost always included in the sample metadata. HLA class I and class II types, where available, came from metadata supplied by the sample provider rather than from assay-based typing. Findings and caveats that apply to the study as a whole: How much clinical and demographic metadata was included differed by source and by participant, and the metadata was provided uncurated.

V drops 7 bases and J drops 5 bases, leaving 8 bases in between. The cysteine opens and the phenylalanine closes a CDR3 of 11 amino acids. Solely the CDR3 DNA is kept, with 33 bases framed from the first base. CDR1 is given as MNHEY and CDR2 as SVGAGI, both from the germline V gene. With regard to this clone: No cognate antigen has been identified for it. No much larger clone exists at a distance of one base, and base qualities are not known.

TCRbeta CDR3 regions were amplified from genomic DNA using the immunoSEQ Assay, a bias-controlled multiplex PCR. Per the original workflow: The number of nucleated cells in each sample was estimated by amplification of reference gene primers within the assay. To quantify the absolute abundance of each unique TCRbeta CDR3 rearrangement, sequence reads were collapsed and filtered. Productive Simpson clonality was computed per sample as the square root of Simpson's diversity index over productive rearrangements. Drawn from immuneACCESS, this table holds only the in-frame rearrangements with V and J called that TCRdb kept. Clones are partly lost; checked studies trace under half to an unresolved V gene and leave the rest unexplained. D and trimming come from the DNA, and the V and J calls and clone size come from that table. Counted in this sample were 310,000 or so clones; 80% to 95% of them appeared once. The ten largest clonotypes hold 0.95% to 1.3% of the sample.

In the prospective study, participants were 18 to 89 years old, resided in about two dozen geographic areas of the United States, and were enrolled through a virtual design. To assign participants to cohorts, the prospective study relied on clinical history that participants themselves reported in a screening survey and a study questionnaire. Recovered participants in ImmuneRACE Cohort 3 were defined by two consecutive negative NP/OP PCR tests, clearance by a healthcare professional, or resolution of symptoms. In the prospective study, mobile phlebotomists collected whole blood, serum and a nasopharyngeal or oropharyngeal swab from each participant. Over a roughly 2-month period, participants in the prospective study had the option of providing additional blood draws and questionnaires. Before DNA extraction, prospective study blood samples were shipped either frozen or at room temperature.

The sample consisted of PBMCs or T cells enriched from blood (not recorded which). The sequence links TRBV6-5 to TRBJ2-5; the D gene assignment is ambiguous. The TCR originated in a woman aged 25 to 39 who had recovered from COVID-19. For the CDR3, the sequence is CASTLLETQYF. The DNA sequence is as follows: TGTGCCAGCACCCTACTTGAGACCCAGTACTTC.